The entry below describes one TCR beta chain. The sample belongs to a study of CD8 T cells in Susac syndrome. Roughly 0.45 to 1 ug RNA was reverse transcribed with random hexamers. The authors amplified TCR beta CDR3 across 54 Vbeta and 13 Jbeta using immunoSEQ multiplex PCR. TCRdb processed the immunoSEQ multiplex PCR reads anew with MiXCR; each CDR3 protein has one entry. This table has about 300,000 distinct CDR3 sequences, about 82% appearing once. TCR beta sequencing covered blood CD8+ and CD4+ T cells. The specimen sequenced was CD8+ T cells from PBMCs. The clonotype was recovered from a human donor with multiple sclerosis.

The CDR3 region has the DNA TGTGCCAGCAGCACCCCTTTACAGGGCCCTAACTATGGCTACACCTTC. Protein sequence: CASSTPLQGPNYGYTF. V gene TRBV7-9 combines with J gene TRBJ1-2, with D possibly TRBD1 on 6 matching bases. CDR1 is SEHNR, CDR2 FQNEAQ, per germline (reference sequence). V was clipped by 5 bases and J by 0 bases, with 16 bases between them. CDR3 size: 16 residues.